This is a list of T cell receptor beta chains from one sample in a study of technical replicates of blood from several donors. Method: immunoSEQ multiplex PCR; TCRdb's copy keeps in-frame clones and lacks some. The table lists under 90,000 clones, roughly 94% of them singletons, with around 0.25% in the top ten. Sequencing was done on a sample of T cells isolated from PBMCs. The receptors shown here come from a human donor in good health. CDR3s include the opening cysteine and the closing phenylalanine or tryptophan. D genes are given only for firm matches.

>TRBJ2-7|NA|TRBV18
CASSLDSYEQYF
>TRBJ2-1|NA|TRBV12-5
CASGAGTPYNEQFF
>TRBJ2-5|NA|TRBV29-1
CSVDDHRRETQYF
>TRBJ1-1|NA|TRBV27
CASSLLTTIGEAFF
>TRBJ2-1|TRBD1|TRBV5-4
CASSLSRDRVERHEQFF
>TRBJ1-3|NA|TRBV11-1
CASSLAEPGNTIYF
>TRBJ2-7|NA|TRBV27
CASRGGGIYEQYF
>TRBJ2-7|TRBD1|TRBV7-8
CASSRDRMRGEQYF
>TRBJ1-1|TRBD1|TRBV27
CASSDIQGTEAFF
>TRBJ2-1|TRBD2|TRBV6-6
CASSYRAGGDNEQFF
>TRBJ1-1|NA|TRBV6-4
CASSDSGQTKAFF
>TRBJ2-2|NA|TRBV28
CASSFYPANTGELFF
>TRBJ2-5|NA|TRBV5-1
CASSRENQETQYF
>TRBJ1-1|TRBD1|TRBV11-2
CASSLDFWGQGGNTEAFF
>TRBJ2-7|TRBD2|TRBV2
CASSDPSGGPPYEQYF
>TRBJ1-1|TRBD1|TRBV4-1
CASSQVTGVSSTEAFF
>TRBJ2-1|NA|TRBV2
CASSVGPSSYNEQFF
>TRBJ2-5|TRBD2|TRBV5-6
CASSLDRGVAETQYF
>TRBJ2-7|TRBD1|TRBV11-2
CASSLMPPDRGPYEQYF
>TRBJ2-7|NA|TRBV5-4
CASSFQVDYEQYF
>TRBJ2-3|TRBD2|TRBV11-2
CASSFAIWGRGATDTQYF
>TRBJ2-6|NA|TRBV18
CASSSTRVAGANVLTF
>TRBJ2-1|NA|TRBV11-3
CASSLVAGSYNEQFF
>TRBJ1-2|TRBD1|TRBV15
CATSIRTGLEGYTF
>TRBJ1-3|NA|TRBV18
CASSPGLSGNTIYF
>TRBJ1-1|NA|TRBV13
CASKHSGITEAFF
>TRBJ2-7|TRBD1|TRBV28
CASRGVGMTGYKTSYEQYF
>TRBJ2-5|NA|TRBV12-2
CASRPTVGSGGWETQYF
>TRBJ2-1|TRBD2|TRBV6-5
CASSSSGGGYNEQFF
>TRBJ1-2|TRBD1|TRBV14
CASSQGQGRRYGYTF
>TRBJ2-1|NA|TRBV19
CASHGLRGYNEQFF
>TRBJ1-6|TRBD1|TRBV14
CASSPTGGNSPLHF
>TRBJ1-2|TRBD1|TRBV2
CASSVETGRANYGYTF
>TRBJ1-1|NA|TRBV7-9
CASSLVDNEAFF
>TRBJ2-2|NA|TRBV7-7
CASSLGPRPGDTGELFF
>TRBJ1-5|NA|TRBV6-1
CASSTGSLNQPQHF
>TRBJ2-5|TRBD1|TRBV5-4
CASSYGTGNKETQYF
>TRBJ2-3|NA|TRBV7-6
CASSLKGVFTDTQYF
>TRBJ1-3|NA|TRBV28
CASSLPGNGGNTIYF
>TRBJ2-5|TRBD2|TRBV6-6
CASSYSGGEGETQYF
>TRBJ1-5|NA|TRBV19
CASSMMAGNQPQHF
>TRBJ1-2|TRBD1|TRBV5-1
CASTGTGLDGYTF
>TRBJ2-5|NA|TRBV9
CASSVAPGRGETQYF
>TRBJ2-3|TRBD2|TRBV9
CASSTEGLAGTDTQYF
>TRBJ2-3|NA|TRBV5-1
CASSLVDSVSDTQYF
>TRBJ1-1|NA|TRBV10-3
CAIGGTNTEAFF
>TRBJ2-5|NA|TRBV25-1
CASSEIRAVGETQYF
>TRBJ2-1|TRBD2|TRBV27
CASSRGTSGKNEQFF
>TRBJ2-3|TRBD2|TRBV19
CASSIGTSGRAVDTQYF
>TRBJ1-1|TRBD1|TRBV28
CASSPGQGVAEAFF
>TRBJ1-5|NA|TRBV7-9
CASSLGGLQPQHF
>TRBJ1-2|NA|TRBV29-1
CSVVSAGDGYGYTF
>TRBJ2-2|TRBD2|TRBV2
CASSERGGTGELFF
>TRBJ2-5|NA|TRBV2
CATGEPGLETQYF